This T cell receptor (beta chain) comes out of a study of response to subunit inactivated influenza vaccine. TCRdb re-derived calls from the RT-PCR reads in MiXCR, one entry per CDR3 protein. This sample has more than 150,000 distinct CDR3 sequences; about 9.3% occur once, and the top ten carry 11%. This clonotype was seen a handful of times. This CDR3 is built from 20 residues. Germline-derived CDR1 and CDR2 are ENHRY and SYGVKD. Trimming at V came to 5 bases and at J to 0 bases, leaving 13 bases not matched to a gene. The specimen was non-naive T cells sorted from PBMCs, collected on the day of vaccination. This clonotype was sampled from a man in his fifties who received an inactivated influenza vaccine. The rearrangement joins TRBV10-3 to TRBJ2-1; TRBD2 aligns across 13 bases. Here the CDR3 reads CAISRTSGSMVRSSYNEQFF. Here the CDR3 DNA reads TGTGCCATCAGTCGGACTAGCGGGAGTATGGTTAGGAGCTCCTACAATGAGCAGTTCTTC.